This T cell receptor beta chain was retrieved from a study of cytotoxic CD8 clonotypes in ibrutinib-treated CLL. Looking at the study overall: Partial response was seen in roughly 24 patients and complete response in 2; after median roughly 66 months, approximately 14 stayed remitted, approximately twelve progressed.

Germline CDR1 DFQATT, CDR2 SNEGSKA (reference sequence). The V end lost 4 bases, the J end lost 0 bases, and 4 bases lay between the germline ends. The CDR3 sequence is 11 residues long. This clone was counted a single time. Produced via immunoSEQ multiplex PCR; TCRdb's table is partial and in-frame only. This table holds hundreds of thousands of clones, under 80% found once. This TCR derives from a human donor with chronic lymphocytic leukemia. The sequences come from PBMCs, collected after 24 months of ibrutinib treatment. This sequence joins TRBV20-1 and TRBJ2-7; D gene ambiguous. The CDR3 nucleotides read TGCAGTGCTAAATCCTCCTACGAGCAGTACTTC. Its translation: CSAKSSYEQYF.